The 13 T cell receptor beta chains presented below share a single source sample, sequenced in a study of cytotoxic CD8 clonotypes in ibrutinib-treated CLL. Produced via immunoSEQ multiplex PCR; TCRdb's table is partial and in-frame only. The table has about 160,000 clones, nearly 90% seen once. The sequenced sample was PBMCs, obtained at disease progression, from a patient treated with ibrutinib. These receptor sequences come from a human donor with chronic lymphocytic leukemia.

CDR3 sequence reads: CASSPGDSTDTQYF. CDR3 sequence (DNA): TGCGCCAGCAGCCCGGGGGACAGCACAGATACGCAGTATTTT. This chain uses TRBV5-1 with TRBJ2-3, with D possibly TRBD2 on 6 matching bases. CDR3 size: 14 residues. Germline CDR1 is SGHRS and CDR2 is YFSETQ. V was cut by 4 bases and J by 0 bases, with 9 bases left in between.

J is TRBJ2-7 and V is TRBV9, with 10 bases matching TRBD2. Unmatched junction bases numbered 4, after V lost 4 bases and J lost 6 bases. The CDR3 consists of 13 residues. CDR1 SGDLS and CDR2 YYNGEE come from the germline V gene. DNA for the CDR3: TGTGCCAGCAGCCTAGCGGGAGTCTCCGAGCAGTACTTC. Its protein product is CASSLAGVSEQYF.

V gene TRBV9 combines with J gene TRBJ1-2; no reliable D call. CDR3 size: 12 residues. V lost 5 bases and J lost 5, with 10 bases in between. The germline V gene has CDR1 SGDLS and CDR2 YYNGEE. Written as DNA, the CDR3 is TGTGCCAGCAGTCCGCTGCGGTATGGCTACACCTTC. It specifies CASSPLRYGYTF.

This clone showed up just once. At one boundary the junction diverges from the germline segment, which might be a read error. This sequence joins TRBV29-1 and TRBJ2-7; 9 bases line up with TRBD2. Germline V gene data show CDR1 as SQVTM and CDR2 as ANQGSEA. CDR3 length: 15 residues. This CDR3 reads CSVVPGLAPSSEQYF. Here the CDR3 DNA reads TGCAGCGTTGTACCGGGACTAGCACCGTCCTCCGAGCAGTACTTC.

The chain combines TRBV30 with TRBJ1-2; the D gene is possibly TRBD1 (5 bases). Per the germline V gene, CDR1 is GTSNPN and CDR2 is SVGIG (reference sequence). There are 13 residues in the CDR3. Trimming removed 0 bases from V and 5 bases from J, with 10 bases in between. CDR3 protein: CAWSVGQGYGYTF. The CDR3 nucleotides read TGTGCCTGGAGTGTAGGTCAGGGTTATGGCTACACCTTC.

The chain uses TRBV11-2 and TRBJ2-5; 9 nucleotides line up with TRBD2. Per germline, CDR1 SGHAT and CDR2 FQNNGV. The V gene end was trimmed by 5 bases and the J gene end by 2 bases; junction bases not matched to a gene: 12. The CDR3 runs to 17 residues. CDR3 region: CASSRLGLARIQETQYF. The CDR3 DNA reads as TGTGCCAGCAGCCGCCTAGGACTAGCGAGAATACAAGAGACCCAGTACTTC.

V and J are TRBV5-1 and TRBJ1-1; tentative D call: TRBD1 (5 bases). Per the germline V gene, CDR1 is SGHRS and CDR2 is YFSETQ. V lost 4 bases and J 6 bases, leaving 19 bases between the germline ends. CDR3 length equals 15 residues. CDR3 sequence reads: CASSPDRVSGAEAFF. CDR3 DNA: TGCGCCAGCAGCCCGGACCGGGTTTCGGGGGCTGAAGCTTTCTTT.

V usage is TRBV23-1 and J usage is TRBJ2-3; 8 bases match TRBD1. TRBV23-1 is reported as an ORF; its role is uncertain. Trimming took 5 bases from V and 4 from J; bases not matched to a gene: 8. The CDR3 has 15 amino acids. The CDR3 is CASSSQGAWADTQYF. The CDR3 DNA follows: TGCGCCAGCAGTTCCCAGGGGGCGTGGGCAGATACGCAGTATTTT.

The chain carries TRBV6-5 and TRBJ2-2, with D possibly being TRBD2 (6 bases). This CDR3 has 16 residues. The V and J ends lost 0 bases and 2 bases respectively, with 10 bases between them. The germline gives CDR1 MNHEY, CDR2 SVGAGI. CDR3 protein: CASSYSLTSNTGELFF. Written as DNA, the CDR3 is TGTGCCAGCAGTTACTCGTTAACTAGCAACACCGGGGAGCTGTTTTTT.

Worth noting for this clone: Sequence at one end of the junction differs from germline and may be a read error. This sequence joins TRBV29-1 and TRBJ2-3; 12 nucleotides match TRBD2. CDR1 SQVTM and CDR2 ANQGSEA come from the germline V gene. There are 13 residues in the CDR3. For the CDR3, the DNA is TGCAGCGTTGATACCGGGACTAGCGGGCCCGCTGCATTT. Protein product: CSVDTGTSGPAAF.

V gene TRBV9 combines with J gene TRBJ2-5; D is undetermined. In germline, CDR1 is SGDLS, CDR2 YYNGEE. The CDR3 has 15 amino acids. Deletions cut 6 bases from V and 4 bases from J, with 19 bases between. The CDR3 reads CASTLTSNLRETQYF. The CDR3 region has the DNA TGTGCCAGCACCCTGACGTCTAACCTAAGAGAGACCCAGTACTTC.

The rearrangement uses TRBV5-6 and TRBJ2-1; 7 nucleotides line up with TRBD2. The CDR3 extends over 14 amino acids. Germline lookup yields CDR1 SGHDT and CDR2 YYEEEE. Losses at the gene ends were 2 bases for V and 4 bases for J; bases not matched to a gene: 3. The DNA for the CDR3 is TGTGCCAGCAGCTTAGCGGGGCAGTACAATGAGCAGTTCTTC. It specifies CASSLAGQYNEQFF.

V and J are TRBV7-9 and TRBJ1-3, with a possible D match to TRBD1 (5 bases). Looked up from germline, CDR1 is SEHNR and CDR2 is FQNEAQ (reference sequence). The length of the CDR3 is 14 residues. Trimming stripped 0 bases from V and 3 bases from J, with 6 bases between. CDR3: CASSLAGVGNTIYF. The CDR3 DNA reads TGTGCCAGCAGCTTAGCAGGGGTTGGAAACACCATATATTTT.